These 27 T cell receptor beta chains were sequenced from one sample in a study of cytomegalovirus exposure and HLA in healthy donors (dated by TCRdb to about 2017). Libraries were built with the immunoSEQ multiplex PCR assay. For the multiplex PCR, a mixture combining 60 forward primers for TCR Vbeta segments and 13 reverse primers for TCR Jbeta segments was used. Entries here come from immuneACCESS through TCRdb and include only in-frame sequences with V and J called. Some clones fail to appear in such tables; in the studies checked, an unresolved V gene covers under half of the shortfall, and the cause of the remainder is unknown. The sample's table lists a count of 30,000 to 40,000 clones. Approximately 6% of the sample is in the top ten clones. The material sequenced was PBMCs. These receptors were taken from a human donor in good health.

In regard to this clone: The same CDR3 arises from other DNA sequences in this sample as well. The CDR3 here is CASSDGGSGRANTEAFF. CDR3 sequence (DNA): TGTGCCAGCAGTGACGGGGGATCCGGACGGGCGAACACTGAAGCTTTCTTT. The chain joins TRBV6-1 to TRBJ1-1; the D gene is possibly TRBD1 (5 bases). The CDR3 length is 17 residues. V lost 3 bases and J 1 base, leaving 18 bases between the germline ends. Germline V gene data show CDR1 as MNHNS and CDR2 as SASEGT.

This chain joins TRBV30 and TRBJ2-6; 7 nucleotides line up with TRBD1. The ends lost 0 bases at V and 0 bases at J; junction bases unmatched: 11. There are 19 residues in the CDR3. CDR1 is GTSNPN, CDR2 SVGIG, per germline (reference sequence). The CDR3 reads CAWSVWGTAEVSGANVLTF. The CDR3 DNA follows: TGTGCCTGGAGTGTATGGGGGACAGCCGAAGTCTCTGGGGCCAACGTCCTGACTTTC.

CDR3 in amino acids: CASSRGSRAYEQYF. The CDR3 coding sequence is TGTGCCAGCAGCAGGGGGTCCAGGGCGTACGAGCAGTACTTC. The chain recombines TRBV7-2 with TRBJ2-7; TRBD1 might be the D (6 bases). The CDR3 sequence is 14 residues long. CDR1 is SGHTA, CDR2 FQGNSA, per germline. V was clipped by 5 bases and J by 4 bases, with 15 bases between them.

The gene calls are TRBV5-1 and TRBJ2-7, with D tentatively TRBD2 (7 bases). CDR1 and CDR2 from the germline V gene are SGHRS and YFSETQ. The CDR3 is made up of 13 amino acids. V was pared by 4 bases and J by 3 bases, with 11 bases between. The CDR3 sequence: CASSSGDIYEQYF. The DNA of the CDR3 is TGCGCCAGCAGCAGCGGGGACATCTACGAGCAGTACTTC.

The V call is TRBV19, the J call TRBJ1-1; 12 positions agree with TRBD1. Unmatched junction bases numbered 7, after V lost 6 bases and J lost 5 bases. The CDR3 consists of 15 residues. CDR1 and CDR2 from the germline V gene are LNHDA and SQIVND (reference sequence). DNA of the CDR3: TGTGCCAGTAGACCGGGACAGGGGGCTTTGACTGAAGCTTTCTTT. The encoded protein is CASRPGQGALTEAFF.

The chain has TRBV5-8 and TRBJ2-5; 7 bases are shared with TRBD2. Trimming took 4 bases from V and 2 from J; bases not matched to a gene: 11. CDR1 is SGHTS, CDR2 YDEGEE, per germline. This CDR3 has 16 residues. The CDR3 nucleotides read TGTGCCAGCAGCGCCGGGACCTCCGGGGGGCAAGAGACCCAGTACTTC. This codes for CASSAGTSGGQETQYF.

V gene TRBV19 combines with J gene TRBJ2-1; TRBD1 is a possible D gene (6 bases). Trimming removed 8 bases at V and 0 bases at J, with 14 bases between. This CDR3 comprises 15 residues. Germline values: CDR1 LNHDA, CDR2 SQIVND (reference sequence). The CDR3 DNA reads as TGTGCCAGTGGAAGGCAGGGGAACTCCTACAATGAGCAGTTCTTC. The encoded protein is CASGRQGNSYNEQFF.

This rearrangement joins TRBV6-5 to TRBJ2-1, with 10 bases matching TRBD2. This CDR3 spans 15 amino acids. The J segment lost 6 bases and the V segment lost 6 bases, leaving 8 bases of the junction unmatched. Germline CDR1 is MNHEY and CDR2 is SVGAGI. This chain's CDR3 is CASSLGLAASNEQFF. The CDR3 DNA reads TGTGCCAGCAGCCTTGGACTAGCGGCGAGCAATGAGCAGTTCTTC.

Notes on this clone: The junction differs from germline at one of its ends, possibly a read error. The sample carries other DNA sequences with the same CDR3. This chain joins TRBV5-1 and TRBJ1-6; D uncertain. The CDR3 covers 13 residues. Germline CDR1 is SGHRS and CDR2 is YFSETQ. The chain's CDR3 is CASSPNRDPPLHF. Written as DNA, the CDR3 is TGCGCCAGCAGCCCGAACAGAGATCCACCCCTACACTTT.

This chain joins TRBV4-2 and TRBJ2-5; 11 bases match TRBD2. The CDR3 extends over 16 amino acids. Germline V gives CDR1 LGHNA, CDR2 YNFKEQ. The ends lost 4 bases at V and 7 bases at J; junction bases unmatched: 11. The CDR3 here is CASSPHSGGAEGTQYF. The CDR3 DNA reads as TGTGCCAGCAGCCCACATAGCGGGGGGGCGGAAGGGACCCAGTACTTC.

The rearrangement joins TRBV2 to TRBJ2-1; perhaps TRBD2 as D (5 bases). The V gene's germline CDR1 is SNHLY and CDR2 FYNNEI. V was cut by 4 bases and J by 10 bases, with 11 bases left in between. The CDR3 loop spans 12 amino acids. Here the CDR3 DNA reads TGTGCCAGCAGTGGCCGCGGGTTAGAGCAGTTCTTC. Encoded protein: CASSGRGLEQFF.

The chain uses TRBV7-9 and TRBJ1-2; weak D call: TRBD1 (6 bases). The CDR3 runs to 17 residues. Deletions cut 5 bases from V and 2 bases from J, with 21 bases between. The V gene's germline CDR1 is SEHNR and CDR2 FQNEAQ (reference sequence). The CDR3 spells CASSPAGDKSINYGYTF. Written as DNA, the CDR3 is TGTGCCAGCAGCCCAGCGGGGGACAAGTCGATAAACTATGGCTACACCTTC.

The V and J genes are TRBV5-4 and TRBJ2-2, with TRBD1 matching 10 bases. Trimming removed 3 bases from V and 4 bases from J; junction bases left unmatched: 3. The CDR3 spans 15 residues. Germline V gene sequence: CDR1 SGHNT, CDR2 YYREEE (reference sequence). The DNA of the CDR3 is TGTGCCAGCAGCTGGGGACAGGGGAGCACCGGGGAGCTGTTTTTT. Protein: CASSWGQGSTGELFF.

The chain is built from TRBV19 and TRBJ2-2, with 7 bases lining up with TRBD1. V was pared by 10 bases and J by 1 base, with 15 bases of the junction left unmatched. CDR3 length: 17 amino acids. Germline loops: CDR1 LNHDA, CDR2 SQIVND (reference sequence). DNA for the CDR3: TGTGCCACTAACAGGGGTCACGACTCAATGAACACCGGGGAGCTGTTTTTT. Protein product: CATNRGHDSMNTGELFF.

The chain has TRBV12-5 and TRBJ1-1; D is uncertain. The V end was cut by 6 bases, the J end by 0 bases, with 14 bases between. The V gene's germline CDR1 is LGHNT and CDR2 FRNRAP. This CDR3 comprises 15 residues. The CDR3 here is CASGPTFAMNTEAFF. As DNA, the CDR3 is TGTGCTAGTGGCCCTACCTTCGCTATGAACACTGAAGCTTTCTTT. The full variable domain, with the rest looked up from reference TRBV12-5 and TRBJ1-1, is DARVTQTPRHKVTEMGQEVTMRCQPILGHNTVFWYRQTMMQGLELLAYFRNRAPLDDSGMPKDRFSAEMPDATLATLKIQPSEPRDSAVYFCASGPTFAMNTEAFFGQGTRLTVV.

The chain has TRBV19 and TRBJ1-5; D perhaps matches TRBD1 (6 bases). The CDR3 runs to 16 residues. Trimming took off 6 bases at V and 0 bases at J, with 15 bases between the two ends. From germline, CDR1 is LNHDA and CDR2 SQIVND (reference sequence). This CDR3 reads CASSPDSQYSNQPQHF. In DNA form, the CDR3 reads TGTGCCAGTAGCCCGGACAGCCAATATAGCAATCAGCCCCAGCATTTT.

The rearrangement links TRBV2 to TRBJ2-1, with 8 bases aligning to TRBD2. Trimming removed 6 bases from V and 8 bases from J; junction bases left unmatched: 3. The CDR3 length is 12 residues. CDR1 SNHLY and CDR2 FYNNEI come from the germline V gene. CDR3 sequence: CASRGLGDEQFF. CDR3 nucleotide sequence: TGTGCCAGCAGGGGACTAGGCGATGAGCAGTTCTTC.

The chain combines TRBV9 with TRBJ1-6; D is uncertain. V dropped 0 bases and J dropped 5 bases, with 6 bases sitting between them. In germline, CDR1 is SGDLS, CDR2 YYNGEE. This CDR3 has 14 residues. CDR3 amino acids: CASSVDSDNSPLHF. The DNA for the CDR3 is TGTGCCAGCAGCGTAGACAGTGATAATTCACCCCTCCACTTT.

The chain carries TRBV19 and TRBJ2-3, with a possible D match to TRBD1 (5 bases). In germline, CDR1 is LNHDA, CDR2 SQIVND (reference sequence). This CDR3 is 16 amino acids long. V was trimmed by 6 bases and J by 2 bases, leaving 18 bases between them. CDR3 amino acids: CASSRWGREFTDTQYF. CDR3 bases: TGTGCCAGTAGCAGGTGGGGCAGAGAGTTCACAGATACGCAGTATTTT. The full variable domain, with the rest looked up from reference TRBV19 and TRBJ2-3, is DGGITQSPKYLFRKEGQNVTLSCEQNLNHDAMYWYRQDPGQGLRLIYYSQIVNDFQKGDIAEGYSVSREKKESFPLTVTSAQKNPTAFYLCASSRWGREFTDTQYFGPGTRLTVL.

This chain joins TRBV19 and TRBJ1-1; D not certain. The CDR3 has 13 amino acids. V gave up 2 bases and J gave up 0 bases, with 4 bases separating them. In germline, CDR1 is LNHDA, CDR2 SQIVND (reference sequence). CDR3 region: CASSITLNTEAFF. As DNA, the CDR3 is TGTGCCAGTAGTATAACTCTGAACACTGAAGCTTTCTTT.

The chain links TRBV10-3 to TRBJ1-2; D call uncertain. The CDR3 spans 13 residues. From germline, CDR1 is ENHRY and CDR2 SYGVKD. Trimming shortened V by 4 bases and J by 2 bases, and 8 bases separated the two germline ends. CDR3 region: CAISVGENYGYTF. CDR3 sequence (DNA): TGTGCCATCAGTGTCGGGGAGAACTATGGCTACACCTTC.

The V gene is TRBV9, the J gene TRBJ2-1; 13 bases map to TRBD2. The germline CDR1 and CDR2 sequences are SGDLS and YYNGEE. CDR3 length: 15 residues. Trimming cost V 3 bases and J 10 bases; bases outside gene matches: 7. CDR3 amino acids: CASSAETSGGPEQFF. The CDR3 bases are TGTGCCAGCAGCGCGGAGACTAGCGGGGGGCCCGAGCAGTTCTTC.

The chain joins TRBV13 to TRBJ1-2; the D is unclear. The CDR3 spans 14 residues. V was trimmed by 6 bases and J by 4 bases, leaving 15 bases between them. Germline CDR1 and CDR2: PRHDT and FYEKMQ (reference sequence). The CDR3 region has the DNA TGTGCCAGCAGTTCTGCATCGAGACTCTATGGCTACACCTTC. This sequence encodes CASSSASRLYGYTF.

This chain joins TRBV14 and TRBJ2-7; 9 nucleotides match TRBD1. V was clipped by 5 bases and J by 7 bases; unmatched bases: 9. The V gene's germline CDR1 is SGHDN and CDR2 FVKESK. The CDR3 runs to 14 residues. The CDR3 coding sequence is TGTGCCAGCAGCTTACAGGGGGCGATGAGAGAGCAGTACTTC. It specifies CASSLQGAMREQYF. Drawing the rest from reference TRBV14 and TRBJ2-7, the complete variable domain is EAGVTQFPSHSVIEKGQTVTLRCDPISGHDNLYWYRRVMGKEIKFLLHFVKESKQDESGMPNNRFLAERTGGTYSTLKVQPAELEDSGVYFCASSLQGAMREQYFGPGTRLTVT.

The gene calls are TRBV30 and TRBJ2-3; TRBD2 agrees at 7 bases. The germline gives CDR1 GTSNPN, CDR2 SVGIG (reference sequence). This CDR3 has 15 amino acids. Losses at the gene ends were 5 bases for V and 3 bases for J; bases not matched to a gene: 11. This CDR3 reads CAWARMSGATDTQYF. The DNA of the CDR3 is TGTGCCTGGGCTCGGATGAGCGGGGCTACAGATACGCAGTATTTT.

The chain carries TRBV5-8 and TRBJ1-4; no firm D call. This CDR3 spans 12 amino acids. In germline, CDR1 is SGHTS, CDR2 YDEGEE. V was pared by 7 bases and J by 5 bases, with 9 bases between. The CDR3 DNA sequence: TGTGCCAGCTGGGCGGGGAATGAAAAACTGTTTTTT. It specifies CASWAGNEKLFF.

This chain joins TRBV2 and TRBJ1-3; TRBD1 matches at 11 bases. Germline V CDR1 and CDR2: SNHLY, FYNNEI. The V and J ends lost 5 bases and 7 bases, in that order; junction bases with no gene match: 7. This CDR3 has 15 residues. CDR3 in amino acids: CASSSDRGLWNTIYF. CDR3 coding DNA: TGTGCCAGCAGTTCGGACAGGGGGCTATGGAACACCATATATTTT.